These 32 T cell receptor beta chains originate from one sample sequenced in a study of lung T cells in sarcoidosis with Löfgren's syndrome. TCRdb independently ran MiXCR on the reads; one entry per CDR3 protein. The table shows around 1,900 distinct CDR3 sequences, with approximately 27% occurring only once. Sequenced material: CD4+ T cells from bronchoalveolar lavage. The receptors were gathered from a human donor with sarcoidosis (Löfgren's syndrome or another form), or a control subject (not recorded which).

By share of the sample, this clonotype is large. The chain employs TRBV18 and TRBJ2-5; no clear D. Germline CDR1 KGHSH, CDR2 LQKENI. V lost 2 bases and J lost 1, with 5 bases in between. The CDR3 has 13 amino acids. CDR3 in amino acids: CASSPNFQETQYF. The DNA of the CDR3 is TGTGCCAGCTCACCAAACTTCCAAGAGACCCAGTACTTC.

This clonotype is medium-sized by share. The chain uses TRBV5-4 and TRBJ1-6, with D possibly being TRBD1 (5 bases). Germline CDR1 and CDR2: SGHNT and YYREEE (reference sequence). Trimming removed 0 bases from V and 10 bases from J, with 5 bases in between. The CDR3 extends over 12 amino acids. Written as DNA, the CDR3 is TGTGCCAGCAGCTTGGACAGGTCACCCCTCCACTTT. This gives the protein CASSLDRSPLHF.

This clonotype has a count of ten or more. This rearrangement joins TRBV29-1 to TRBJ1-4; D gene uncertain. Germline V gene lookup returns CDR1 SQVTM and CDR2 ANQGSEA. The CDR3 totals 13 residues. The V and J ends lost 4 bases and 6 bases respectively, with 12 bases between them. CDR3 sequence: CSVAKPPDEKLFF. CDR3 nucleotide sequence: TGCAGCGTTGCAAAGCCTCCGGATGAAAAACTGTTTTTT. The full variable domain, completed using reference TRBV29-1 and TRBJ1-4, is SAVISQKPSRDICQRGTSLTIQCQVDSQVTMMFWYRQQPGQSLTLIATANQGSEATYESGFVIDKFPISRPNLTFSTLTVSNMSPEDSSIYLCSVAKPPDEKLFFGSGTQLSVL.

This clonotype ranks as medium-sized. The J gene is TRBJ1-1, the V gene TRBV5-1, with D perhaps matching TRBD1 (5 bases). Trimming removed 2 bases from V and 11 bases from J, with 19 bases in between. The CDR3 consists of 14 residues. Germline CDR1 and CDR2: SGHRS and YFSETQ. CDR3 amino acids: CASSFLSTDPRAFF. The CDR3 DNA follows: TGCGCCAGCAGCTTCTTATCGACAGACCCGAGGGCTTTCTTT. The entire variable domain, with the rest obtained from reference TRBV5-1 and TRBJ1-1, is as follows: KAGVTQTPRYLIKTRGQQVTLSCSPISGHRSVSWYQQTPGQGLQFLFEYFSETQRNKGNFPGRFSGRQFSNSRSEMNVSTLELGDSALYLCASSFLSTDPRAFFGQGTRLTVV.

By sample fraction, this clonotype is medium-sized. The chain joins TRBV20-1 to TRBJ1-6; weak D call: TRBD1 (5 bases). The CDR3 runs 14 residues. The V gene's germline CDR1 is DFQATT and CDR2 SNEGSKA (reference sequence). Trimming took 6 bases from V and 7 from J, leaving 16 bases between them. Written as DNA, the CDR3 is TGCAGTGCCCTTAAGGGGCCCCCAAATTCACCCCTCCACTTT. Its protein is CSALKGPPNSPLHF.

By share, this clonotype counts as medium-sized. This rearrangement joins TRBV3-1 to TRBJ2-3, with 8 bases identical to TRBD2. Germline lookup yields CDR1 LGHDT and CDR2 YNNKEL (reference sequence). V dropped 3 bases and J dropped 0; count of bases not matched to a gene: 5. This CDR3 is 16 amino acids long. The CDR3 reads CASSHRTSSSTDTQYF. The CDR3 DNA reads as TGTGCCAGCAGCCACCGGACTAGCTCTAGCACAGATACGCAGTATTTT.

Within the sample, this clonotype is medium-sized. The rearrangement uses TRBV2 and TRBJ2-5; weak D call: TRBD1 (5 bases). This CDR3 comprises 13 residues. V gave up 5 bases and J gave up 3 bases, with 10 bases separating them. Germline lookup yields CDR1 SNHLY and CDR2 FYNNEI. The DNA of the CDR3 is TGTGCCAGCAGTTTACAGGTTAAAGAGACCCAGTACTTC. This translates into CASSLQVKETQYF.

Judged by abundance, this clonotype is medium-sized. The chain has TRBV5-1 and TRBJ2-7, with TRBD1 matching 9 bases. The trim removed 3 bases at V and 5 bases at J, leaving 6 bases unmatched. Germline CDR1 SGHRS, CDR2 YFSETQ. The length of the CDR3 is 14 residues. The CDR3 sequence: CASSSGQGGNEQYF. CDR3 DNA: TGCGCCAGCAGCTCGGGACAGGGCGGGAACGAGCAGTACTTC.

Judged by abundance, this clonotype is large. The chain carries TRBV6-2 or TRBV6-3 and TRBJ2-1, with D uncertain. The CDR3 contains 16 residues. Germline CDR1 and CDR2: MNHEY and SVGEGT. The ends were cut back, 0 bases at V and 5 bases at J, with 14 bases in the middle. The CDR3 sequence: CASSYSLAMMDNEQFF. The CDR3 bases are TGTGCCAGCAGTTACTCGCTGGCGATGATGGACAATGAGCAGTTCTTC.

Of note for this clonotype: An end of the junction differs from the germline gene, which may be a read error. The chain employs TRBV20-1 and TRBJ2-3, with TRBD1 matching over 9 bases. The CDR3 runs to 14 residues. Germline CDR1 and CDR2: DFQATT and SNEGSKA (reference sequence). The CDR3 DNA sequence: TGTGGTGCTAGGGACAGGGTTTTGACAGATACGCAGTATTTT. Its protein product is CGARDRVLTDTQYF.

Sample share makes this clonotype medium-sized. The chain carries TRBV2 and TRBJ2-7; 7 nucleotides line up with TRBD1. The V gene's germline CDR1 is SNHLY and CDR2 FYNNEI. The CDR3 has 13 residues. Unmatched junction bases numbered 9, after V lost 7 bases and J lost 6 bases. The CDR3 protein is CASTGQARVEQYF. The CDR3 DNA follows: TGTGCCAGCACTGGACAGGCGAGGGTCGAGCAGTACTTC.

With regard to this clonotype: The junction departs from the called germline gene at one end, perhaps through a read error. This sequence joins TRBV27 and TRBJ1-6; the match to TRBD1 covers 8 bases. The CDR3 has 17 amino acids. Germline assignment: CDR1 MNHEY and CDR2 SMNVEV (reference sequence). CDR3 sequence: CTSSFSGTGFSNSPLHF. The CDR3 region has the DNA TGTACCAGCAGTTTTTCCGGGACAGGCTTCTCTAATTCACCCCTCCACTTT.

This clonotype was counted between two and nine times. A single base separates this from a much larger clone, so it may be a read error. The chain links TRBV27 to TRBJ2-7; the match to TRBD1 covers 8 bases. From germline, CDR1 is MNHEY and CDR2 SMNVEV (reference sequence). The CDR3 loop spans 14 amino acids. The CDR3 sequence: CASRMGQVPYERYF. In nucleotides, the CDR3 is TGTGCCAGCAGAATGGGACAGGTGCCCTACGAGCGGTACTTC.

Concerning this clonotype: A much more abundant neighbour one base away suggests this may be a read error. The chain combines TRBV12-5 with TRBJ2-1; TRBD1 agrees at 9 bases. Germline V gives CDR1 LGHNT, CDR2 FRNRAP. The CDR3 length is 16 residues. CDR3 coding DNA: TGTACTAGTGGTTTGGTACTAGGGACAGGGCACAATGAGCAGTTCTTC. This gives the protein CTSGLVLGTGHNEQFF.

The chain links TRBV20-1 to TRBJ2-1; 11 positions agree with TRBD2. The CDR3 covers 14 residues. Germline lookup yields CDR1 DFQATT and CDR2 SNEGSKA (reference sequence). The CDR3 reads CGARIAGGRNEQFF. The CDR3 nucleotides are TGCGGCGCTAGAATAGCGGGGGGGCGAAATGAGCAGTTCTTC.

By sample fraction, this clonotype is large. The chain joins TRBV5-4 to TRBJ1-5; no clear D. Trimming stripped 0 bases from V and 4 bases from J, with 5 bases between. The CDR3 loop spans 13 amino acids. Germline values: CDR1 SGHNT, CDR2 YYREEE (reference sequence). The CDR3 is CASSLDGNQPQHF. CDR3 nucleotides: TGTGCCAGCAGCTTGGACGGGAATCAGCCCCAGCATTTT.

A remark on this clonotype: The junction departs from the called germline gene at one end, perhaps through a read error. The chain uses TRBV6-1 and TRBJ1-2; D gene unclear. Germline V gene lookup returns CDR1 MNHNS and CDR2 SASEGT. The CDR3 is made up of 12 amino acids. The CDR3 reads CASSLQRNGYTF. In nucleotides, the CDR3 is TGTGCTAGCAGTCTCCAGCGCAATGGCTACACCTTC.

Worth noting for this clonotype: This may stem from a read error, because a much larger clone lies one nucleotide away. The conserved phenylalanine or tryptophan is not found at the CDR3 terminus, so this likely reflects a read error. V usage is TRBV7-9 and J usage is TRBJ1-3; perhaps TRBD1 as D (6 bases). The V and J ends lost 3 bases and 5 bases respectively, with 17 bases between them. The CDR3 consists of 16 residues. CDR1 is SEHNR, CDR2 FQNEAQ, per germline (reference sequence). The CDR3 DNA reads as TGTGCCAGCAGCTTCAACCGGGACACAACAAGAAACACCATATATTCT. Translated, it gives CASSFNRDTTRNTIYS.

In its sample, this clonotype ranks as medium-sized. This chain joins TRBV7-9 and TRBJ2-7; TRBD1 might be the D (5 bases). With 5 bases removed from V and 2 bases from J, the gap between germline ends came to 16 bases. This CDR3 contains 15 residues. CDR1 is SEHNR and CDR2 is FQNEAQ in the germline V gene (reference sequence). The CDR3 DNA is TGTGCCAGCAGCCAGGGTAGGAAGAGCACCTACGAGCAGTACTTC. It encodes CASSQGRKSTYEQYF.

This chain connects TRBV9 to TRBJ1-2; D possibly corresponds to TRBD1 (6 bases). V lost 4 bases, J lost 4 bases, and 17 bases lay in between. CDR1 is SGDLS, CDR2 YYNGEE, per germline. The CDR3 sequence is 15 residues long. The CDR3 DNA is TGTGCCAGCAGCACCCAGCCAGGGGTGGCCTATGGCTACACCTTC. Protein sequence: CASSTQPGVAYGYTF.

This clonotype is medium-sized. The chain joins TRBV7-9 to TRBJ2-7; 9 positions agree with TRBD1. The J segment lost 3 bases and the V segment lost 1 base, leaving 10 bases of the junction unmatched. This CDR3 has 17 amino acids. Per germline, CDR1 SEHNR and CDR2 FQNEAQ (reference sequence). DNA for the CDR3: TGTGCCAGCAGCTTAGGAAGGGCCCGGGACAGGGACTACGAGCAGTACTTC. The encoded protein is CASSLGRARDRDYEQYF.

To note about this clonotype: At one end the junction does not follow the germline gene, possibly because of a read error. This chain connects TRBV2 to TRBJ2-7; D gene ambiguous. This CDR3 region has 13 residues. The germline gives CDR1 SNHLY, CDR2 FYNNEI. In DNA form, the CDR3 reads TGCGCCAGCTTGGGCGTATCCCCCTCCGAGCAGTACTTC. Amino acids: CASLGVSPSEQYF.

This clonotype is deemed medium-sized. The chain carries TRBV7-8 and TRBJ2-1; either TRBD1 or TRBD2 may supply D (5 bases each). Trimming cost V 0 bases and J 2 bases, with 11 bases left between them. CDR3 length equals 16 residues. CDR1 is SGHVS, CDR2 FQNEAQ, per germline. CDR3 sequence reads: CASSLATGTTYNEQFF. DNA for the CDR3: TGTGCCAGCAGCTTAGCAACCGGGACGACCTACAATGAGCAGTTCTTC. Complete variable domain (other parts from reference TRBV7-8 and TRBJ2-1): GAGVSQSPRYKVAKRGQDVALRCDPISGHVSLFWYQQALGQGPEFLTYFQNEAQLDKSGLPSDRFFAERPEGSVSTLKIQRTQQEDSAVYLCASSLATGTTYNEQFFGPGTRLTVL.

In its sample, this clonotype is medium-sized. V and J are TRBV9 and TRBJ2-7, with TRBD2 matching over 8 bases. V lost 4 bases, J lost 2 bases, and 8 bases stayed unmatched. The CDR3 length is 15 residues. CDR1 is SGDLS, CDR2 YYNGEE, per germline. This CDR3 reads CASSPGGDTTYEQYF. The DNA for the CDR3 is TGTGCCAGCAGCCCGGGGGGGGACACCACCTACGAGCAGTACTTC.

This clonotype was counted ten times or more. The V gene is TRBV10-3, the J gene TRBJ2-1, with a possible D match to TRBD1 (6 bases). CDR1 and CDR2 (germline): ENHRY, SYGVKD. This CDR3 contains 13 residues. Deletions cut 3 bases from V and 8 bases from J, with 11 bases between. The CDR3 loop is CAISEFPGDEQFF. CDR3 in DNA: TGTGCCATCAGTGAATTTCCAGGGGATGAGCAGTTCTTC.

In its sample, this clonotype is medium-sized. The chain combines TRBV20-1 with TRBJ2-4, with D perhaps given as TRBD1 or TRBD2 (5 bases each). The CDR3 runs 16 residues. Trimming stripped 0 bases from V and 0 bases from J, with 12 bases between. CDR1 and CDR2 (germline): DFQATT, SNEGSKA (reference sequence). The CDR3 reads CSARDGTGLAKNIQYF. The CDR3 DNA sequence: TGCAGTGCTAGAGATGGAACAGGACTAGCCAAAAACATTCAGTACTTC.

By sample fraction, this clonotype is medium-sized. The V gene is TRBV5-4, the J gene TRBJ2-7; no clear D gene. The CDR3 loop spans 14 amino acids. Trimming left V 0 bases short and J 0 bases short, with 7 bases between. The germline V gene encodes CDR1 SGHNT and CDR2 YYREEE (reference sequence). Written as DNA, the CDR3 is TGTGCCAGCAGCTTGGACAGTTTCTCCTACGAGCAGTACTTC. This encodes CASSLDSFSYEQYF.

V usage is TRBV30 and J usage is TRBJ2-5; D unresolved. The CDR3 length is 11 residues. V gave up 0 bases and J gave up 6 bases, with 5 bases separating them. Germline CDR1 reads GTSNPN; CDR2 reads SVGIG (reference sequence). The CDR3 is CAWSVIKTQYF. The CDR3, as DNA: TGTGCCTGGAGTGTAATAAAGACCCAGTACTTC.

Sample share makes this clonotype medium-sized. The chain carries TRBV5-1 and TRBJ1-1; no firm D call. Trimming shortened V by 1 base and J by 5 bases, and 12 bases separated the two germline ends. CDR1 SGHRS and CDR2 YFSETQ come from the germline V gene. The CDR3 runs 14 residues. The CDR3 DNA follows: TGCGCCAGCAGCTTGAGCGGTGACGGGACTGAAGCTTTCTTT. Its protein is CASSLSGDGTEAFF.

Of note for this clonotype: One end of the junction does not line up with germline, which may come from a read error. Here the CDR3 DNA reads TGTGCCAGCCCACCGGCGGCCGCCTACGGGCAGTACTTC. Translation: CASPPAAAYGQYF. The chain couples TRBV18 to TRBJ2-7; D remains unclear. Germline lookup yields CDR1 KGHSH and CDR2 LQKENI. The CDR3 runs to 13 residues. The full variable domain, its missing parts supplied by reference TRBV18 and TRBJ2-7, is NAGVMQNPRHLVRRRGQEARLRCSPMKGHSHVYWYRQLPEEGLKFMVYLQKENIIDESGMPKERFSAEFPKEGPSILRIQQVVRGDSAAYFCASPPAAAYGQYFGPGTRLTVT.

This clonotype is labeled medium-sized. The junction differs from germline at one of its ends, possibly a read error. The rearrangement joins TRBV7-6 to TRBJ2-1; a possible D gene is TRBD2 (6 bases). CDR1 and CDR2 (germline): SGHVS, FNYEAQ. The CDR3 loop spans 15 amino acids. This CDR3 reads CTSSKTGLHGGEQFF. For the CDR3, the DNA is TGTACCAGCAGCAAAACCGGACTCCACGGGGGTGAGCAGTTCTTC.

Of note for this clonotype: A single base separates this from a much larger clone, so it may be a read error. This likely comes from a read error, as the CDR3 has no conserved phenylalanine or tryptophan at its end. The DNA for the CDR3 is TGTGCCAGCAGCCAGACTCAGGGTGGCGAGCAGTACCTC. The encoded protein is CASSQTQGGEQYL. The rearrangement joins TRBV3-1 to TRBJ2-7; weak D call: TRBD1 (5 bases). The V end was cut by 3 bases, the J end by 6 bases, with 12 bases between. This CDR3 is built from 13 residues. CDR1 is LGHDT, CDR2 YNNKEL, per germline (reference sequence).